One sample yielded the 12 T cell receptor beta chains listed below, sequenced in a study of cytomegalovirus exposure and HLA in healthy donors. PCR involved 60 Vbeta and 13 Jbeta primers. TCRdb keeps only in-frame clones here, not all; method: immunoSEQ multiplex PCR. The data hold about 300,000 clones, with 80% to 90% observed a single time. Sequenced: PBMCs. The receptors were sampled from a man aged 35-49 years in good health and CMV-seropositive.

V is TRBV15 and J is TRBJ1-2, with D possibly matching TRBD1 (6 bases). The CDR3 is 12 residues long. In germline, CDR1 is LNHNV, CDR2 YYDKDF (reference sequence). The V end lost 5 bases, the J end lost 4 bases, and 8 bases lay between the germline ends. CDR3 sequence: CATSSDSYGYTF. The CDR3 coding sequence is TGTGCCACCAGCTCGGACAGCTATGGCTACACCTTC.

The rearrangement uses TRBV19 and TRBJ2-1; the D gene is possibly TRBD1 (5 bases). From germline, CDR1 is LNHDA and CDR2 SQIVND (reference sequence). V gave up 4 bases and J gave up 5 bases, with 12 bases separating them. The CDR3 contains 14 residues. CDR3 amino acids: CASSTRQNHNEQFF. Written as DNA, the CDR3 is TGTGCCAGTAGTACCCGACAGAACCACAATGAGCAGTTCTTC.

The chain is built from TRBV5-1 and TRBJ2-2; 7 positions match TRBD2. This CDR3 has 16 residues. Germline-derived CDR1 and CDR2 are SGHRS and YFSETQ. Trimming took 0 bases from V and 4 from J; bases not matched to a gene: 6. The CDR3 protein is CASSLGLAEFTGELFF. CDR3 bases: TGCGCCAGCAGCTTGGGGCTAGCGGAATTCACCGGGGAGCTGTTTTTT.

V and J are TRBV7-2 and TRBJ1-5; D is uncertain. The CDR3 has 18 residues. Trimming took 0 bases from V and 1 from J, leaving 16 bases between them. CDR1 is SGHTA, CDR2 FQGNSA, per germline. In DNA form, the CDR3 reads TGTGCCAGCAGCTTAGCGGGCACCGGGAGTTTCAGCAATCAGCCCCAGCATTTT. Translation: CASSLAGTGSFSNQPQHF.

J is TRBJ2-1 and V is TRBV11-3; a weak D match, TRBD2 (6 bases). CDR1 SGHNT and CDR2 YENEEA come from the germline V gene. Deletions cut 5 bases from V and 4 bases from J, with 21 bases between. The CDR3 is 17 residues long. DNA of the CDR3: TGTGCCAGCAGCACCGAGGCGGGACGGGGAGTTTACAATGAGCAGTTCTTC. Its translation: CASSTEAGRGVYNEQFF.

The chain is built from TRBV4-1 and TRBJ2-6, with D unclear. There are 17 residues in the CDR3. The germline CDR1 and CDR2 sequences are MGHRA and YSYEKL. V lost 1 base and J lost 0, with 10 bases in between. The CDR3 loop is CASSQVSGRSGANVLTF. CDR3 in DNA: TGCGCCAGCAGCCAAGTTTCGGGTCGCTCTGGGGCCAACGTCCTGACTTTC.

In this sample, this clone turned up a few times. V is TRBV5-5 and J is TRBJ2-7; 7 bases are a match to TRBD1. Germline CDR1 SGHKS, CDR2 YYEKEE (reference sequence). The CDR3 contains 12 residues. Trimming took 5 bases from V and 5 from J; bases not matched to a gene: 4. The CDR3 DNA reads TGTGCCAGCAGTTTCCAGGGGGACGAGCAGTACTTC. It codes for CASSFQGDEQYF.

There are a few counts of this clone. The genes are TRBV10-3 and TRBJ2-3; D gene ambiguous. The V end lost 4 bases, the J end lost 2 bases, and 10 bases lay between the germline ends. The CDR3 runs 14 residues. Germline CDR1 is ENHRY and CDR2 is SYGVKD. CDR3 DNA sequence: TGTGCCATCAGTGGGCAGACAATCACAGATACGCAGTATTTT. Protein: CAISGQTITDTQYF.

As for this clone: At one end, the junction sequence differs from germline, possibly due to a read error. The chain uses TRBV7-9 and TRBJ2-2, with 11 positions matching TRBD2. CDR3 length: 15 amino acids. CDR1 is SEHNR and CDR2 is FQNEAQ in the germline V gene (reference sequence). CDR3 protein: CASSLAGGPIGELFF. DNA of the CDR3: TGTGCCAGCAGCCTAGCGGGGGGTCCCATTGGGGAGCTGTTTTTT.

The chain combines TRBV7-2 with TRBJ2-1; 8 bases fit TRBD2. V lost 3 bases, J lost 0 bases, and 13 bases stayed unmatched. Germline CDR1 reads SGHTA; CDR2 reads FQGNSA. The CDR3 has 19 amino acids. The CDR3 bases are TGTGCCAGCAGCTTGGCGGGGCGGGAGGCCCCAAGCTCCTACAATGAGCAGTTCTTC. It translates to CASSLAGREAPSSYNEQFF.

The CDR3 DNA is TGTGCCAGCAGCTTAGCCCAGGGGATTTACAATGAGCAGTTCTTC. Translating it yields CASSLAQGIYNEQFF. The V and J genes are TRBV11-2 and TRBJ2-1; a possible D gene is TRBD1 (6 bases). The CDR3 has 15 amino acids. V lost 1 base to trimming and J lost 4 bases, with 11 bases between them. CDR1 and CDR2 (germline): SGHAT, FQNNGV.

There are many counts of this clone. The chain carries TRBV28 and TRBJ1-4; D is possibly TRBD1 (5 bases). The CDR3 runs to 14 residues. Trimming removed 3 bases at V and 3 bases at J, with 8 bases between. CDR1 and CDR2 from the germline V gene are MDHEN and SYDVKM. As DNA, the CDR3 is TGTGCCAGCAGTTTCCAGGGTCCTAATGAAAAACTGTTTTTT. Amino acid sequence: CASSFQGPNEKLFF.